The 3 T cell receptor beta chains reported below all come from one sample, sequenced in a study of early T cells in non-severe SARS-CoV-2 infection. From the 5' RACE reads, TCRdb called clonotypes with MiXCR, one entry per CDR3 protein. The table has about 56,000 distinct CDR3 sequences, roughly 16% seen once. The material was whole blood, obtained at baseline. These receptors were obtained from an adult who was a healthcare worker with PCR-confirmed SARS-CoV-2 infection or an uninfected control (not recorded which).

This chain uses TRBV13 with TRBJ1-1, with 7 bases aligning to TRBD1. Trimming removed 2 bases from V and 7 bases from J; junction bases left unmatched: 7. This CDR3 is 14 amino acids long. The germline gives CDR1 PRHDT, CDR2 FYEKMQ (reference sequence). The CDR3, as DNA: TGTGCCAGCAGCTTAAGTACAGGGGTGGGTGAAGCTTTCTTT. Amino acid sequence: CASSLSTGVGEAFF.

In this sample, this clonotype turned up once. The chain links TRBV12-3 or TRBV12-4 to TRBJ1-1; D ambiguous. The CDR3 runs 14 residues. Trimming removed 4 bases at V and 2 bases at J, with 11 bases between. DNA for the CDR3: TGTGCCAGCAGTTCACTGATGGGTAACACTGAAGCTTTCTTT. Encoded protein: CASSSLMGNTEAFF.

This clonotype was detected a few times. The chain is built from TRBV9 and TRBJ1-1; D might be TRBD1 (6 bases). The ends were cut back, 0 bases at V and 3 bases at J, with 15 bases in the middle. The germline CDR1 and CDR2 sequences are SGDLS and YYNGEE. The CDR3 sequence is 16 residues long. Written as DNA, the CDR3 is TGTGCCAGCAGCGTAGCAAGCCCAGGGGCAGACACTGAAGCTTTCTTT. It is translated as CASSVASPGADTEAFF.